In this sample, the clone carrying this T cell receptor (beta chain) turned up once. Its antigen is as yet unknown. Following extraction, RNA underwent reverse transcription to cDNA, which served as the sequencing template. Clones were read by immunoSEQ multiplex PCR, and TCRdb kept only the in-frame ones, dropping some. The repertoire includes 200,000 to 250,000 clones, around 65% of them detected once, and around 4% sits in the top ten. These data originate in a study of CD8+ T cells in alopecia areata. Study-wide context: Oral tofacitinib, 5 to 10 mg twice daily, was given in an open-label trial.

Study results and limitations: Tofacitinib delivered significant drops in scalp clonality and in expanded CD8+ clones among the top 100. Patients displayed less clarity in TCR sharing than mice, a finding possibly related to HLA. A large proportion of expanded lesional clones were detected persisting in scalp and blood during tofacitinib.

Germline V gene lookup returns CDR1 SGHKS and CDR2 YYEKEE (reference sequence). The trim removed 2 bases at V and 4 bases at J, leaving 9 bases unmatched. The CDR3 extends over 16 amino acids. Treatment here: oral pan-JAK inhibitor, 5-10 mg twice daily. Sequencing was performed on CD4+ T cells sorted from blood, taken at week 4, from a patient treated with tofacitinib. The V call is TRBV5-5, the J call TRBJ1-2, with TRBD1 identical over 9 bases. This sequence originates from a human donor with alopecia areata. The CDR3 coding sequence is TGTGCCAGCAGCTTAGGCGGGGGACAGGGCGGCTATGGCTACACCTTC. This sequence encodes CASSLGGGQGGYGYTF.